Listed below are T cell receptor beta chains from one sample, sequenced in a study of blood T cell repertoires in COVID-19. Generated by immunoSEQ multiplex PCR, the TCRdb table keeps only in-frame clones and is missing some. The sample records 250,000 or so clones, around 87% being singletons. Sequenced material: PBMCs or T cells enriched from blood (not recorded which). These receptors came from a woman between 50 and 59 years old who had recovered from COVID-19. CDR3s include the opening cysteine and the closing phenylalanine or tryptophan. Fields, in order: J gene, V gene, CDR3 length, D gene, clone size, CDR3 DNA, CDR3 protein. The D gene is left open where the match is weak. A row's size may be missing; if present it is once, few, many or a size class.

j_gene: TRBJ2-2; v_gene: TRBV27; len: 12; d_gene: .; abundance: .; CDR3nt: TGTGCCAGCAGCCGTAACACCGGGGAGCTGTTTTTT; CDR3aa: CASSRNTGELFF
j_gene: TRBJ1-1; v_gene: TRBV28; len: 12; d_gene: .; abundance: .; CDR3nt: TGTGCCAGCAGTTTCTCGGGGAGTGAAGCTTTCTTT; CDR3aa: CASSFSGSEAFF
j_gene: TRBJ2-1; v_gene: TRBV7-2; len: 13; d_gene: .; abundance: .; CDR3nt: TGTGCCAGCAGCTCGCTAATAGGGGGAGAGCAGTTCTTC; CDR3aa: CASSSLIGGEQFF
j_gene: TRBJ2-5; v_gene: TRBV27; len: 12; d_gene: .; abundance: .; CDR3nt: TGTGCCACCGGAGGGGCTGGGGAGACCCAGTACTTC; CDR3aa: CATGGAGETQYF
j_gene: TRBJ1-2; v_gene: TRBV27; len: 14; d_gene: TRBD1; abundance: .; CDR3nt: TGTGCCAGCAGTTTTTCAGGGGGCGACTATGGCTACACCTTC; CDR3aa: CASSFSGGDYGYTF
j_gene: TRBJ2-2; v_gene: TRBV5-1; len: 15; d_gene: TRBD2; abundance: few; CDR3nt: TGCGCCAGCAGCTTGAGGCGGGGGGACACCGGGGAGCTGTTTTTT; CDR3aa: CASSLRRGDTGELFF
j_gene: TRBJ2-6; v_gene: TRBV4-1; len: 18; d_gene: .; abundance: .; CDR3nt: TGCGCCAGCAGCCAAGAGGGCAGGGGGGACTCTGGGGCCAACGTCCTGACTTTC; CDR3aa: CASSQEGRGDSGANVLTF
j_gene: TRBJ1-5; v_gene: TRBV4-1; len: 13; d_gene: .; abundance: .; CDR3nt: TGCGCCAGCAGCCAATACAGGGATCAGCCCCAGCATTTT; CDR3aa: CASSQYRDQPQHF
j_gene: TRBJ2-7; v_gene: TRBV9; len: 15; d_gene: TRBD1; abundance: .; CDR3nt: TGTGCCAGCAGCGTAAACCCGGGACAGGGTGGCGAGCAGTACTTC; CDR3aa: CASSVNPGQGGEQYF
j_gene: TRBJ1-1; v_gene: TRBV4-1; len: 15; d_gene: .; abundance: .; CDR3nt: TGCGCCAGCAGCCAAGGATCCGGACTCGGCACTGAAGCTTTCTTT; CDR3aa: CASSQGSGLGTEAFF
j_gene: TRBJ1-4; v_gene: TRBV27; len: 17; d_gene: TRBD1; abundance: .; CDR3nt: TGTGCCAGCAGTTTATATGGGACAGTGGAGGGTAATGAAAAACTGTTTTTT; CDR3aa: CASSLYGTVEGNEKLFF
j_gene: TRBJ2-1; v_gene: TRBV4-1; len: 21; d_gene: TRBD2; abundance: .; CDR3nt: TGCGCCAGCAGCCAAGAAGAATTGGCTAGCGGGAGGATAGGGGCCTACAATGAGCAGTTCTTC; CDR3aa: CASSQEELASGRIGAYNEQFF
j_gene: TRBJ2-7; v_gene: TRBV7-2; len: 14; d_gene: .; abundance: .; CDR3nt: TGTGCCAGCAGCTTAGTGGTTAGCTCCTACGAGCAGTACTTC; CDR3aa: CASSLVVSSYEQYF
j_gene: TRBJ2-1; v_gene: TRBV6-2/TRBV6-3; len: 14; d_gene: .; abundance: .; CDR3nt: TGTGCCAGCAGCCATTTGAACGGCGGGTATGAGCAGTTCTTC; CDR3aa: CASSHLNGGYEQFF
j_gene: TRBJ2-1; v_gene: TRBV2; len: 14; d_gene: .; abundance: .; CDR3nt: TGTGCCAGCAGTGAAGCTTCCCCATACAATGAGCAGTTCTTC; CDR3aa: CASSEASPYNEQFF
j_gene: TRBJ1-1; v_gene: TRBV7-8; len: 13; d_gene: .; abundance: .; CDR3nt: TGTGCCAGCAGGGGTACAGGGTACACTGAAGCTTTCTTT; CDR3aa: CASRGTGYTEAFF
j_gene: TRBJ2-7; v_gene: TRBV20-1; len: 11; d_gene: .; abundance: .; CDR3nt: TGCAGCGTTTCACTAGACTACGAGCAGTACTTC; CDR3aa: CSVSLDYEQYF
j_gene: TRBJ2-3; v_gene: TRBV19; len: 14; d_gene: .; abundance: .; CDR3nt: TGTGCCAGTAGTATTAGCCCAAGCACAGATACGCAGTATTTT; CDR3aa: CASSISPSTDTQYF
j_gene: TRBJ2-3; v_gene: TRBV6-1; len: 14; d_gene: TRBD1; abundance: .; CDR3nt: TGTGCCAGCAGTGAGGGACAGGGAGGAGATACGCAGTATTTT; CDR3aa: CASSEGQGGDTQYF
j_gene: TRBJ1-3; v_gene: TRBV5-6; len: 17; d_gene: .; abundance: .; CDR3nt: TGTGCCAGCAGCTTGTTGGTTTTGGAGGGGTCTGGAAACACCATATATTTT; CDR3aa: CASSLLVLEGSGNTIYF
j_gene: TRBJ2-7; v_gene: TRBV7-2; len: 15; d_gene: TRBD2; abundance: .; CDR3nt: TGTGCCAGCAGCTACAGAGCGGGAGGTCTCTACGAGCAGTACTTC; CDR3aa: CASSYRAGGLYEQYF
j_gene: TRBJ2-2; v_gene: TRBV7-9; len: 14; d_gene: .; abundance: .; CDR3nt: TGTGCCAGCAGCTATCAGTCCGACACCGGGGAGCTGTTTTTT; CDR3aa: CASSYQSDTGELFF
j_gene: TRBJ2-4; v_gene: TRBV21-1; len: 15; d_gene: .; abundance: .; CDR3nt: TGTGCCAGCAGAGGAAACAGGGGAAGGTTGAACATTCAGTACTTC; CDR3aa: CASRGNRGRLNIQYF
j_gene: TRBJ1-5; v_gene: TRBV19; len: 13; d_gene: .; abundance: .; CDR3nt: TGTGCCAGTAGTCCTAATAGCAATCAGCCCCAGCATTTT; CDR3aa: CASSPNSNQPQHF
j_gene: TRBJ2-7; v_gene: TRBV11-2; len: 15; d_gene: .; abundance: .; CDR3nt: TGTGCCAGCAGCTTAACGGGACACGCGAACTACGAGCAGTACTTC; CDR3aa: CASSLTGHANYEQYF
j_gene: TRBJ2-7; v_gene: TRBV28; len: 12; d_gene: .; abundance: .; CDR3nt: TGTGCCAGCAGTTTATTCGGCTACGAGCAGTACTTC; CDR3aa: CASSLFGYEQYF
j_gene: TRBJ1-1; v_gene: TRBV19; len: 15; d_gene: TRBD1; abundance: .; CDR3nt: TGTGCCAGTAGGCGACTAAGGGACAGGGCGGTGAGGACTTTCTTT; CDR3aa: CASRRLRDRAVRTFF
j_gene: TRBJ2-2; v_gene: TRBV6-5; len: 14; d_gene: .; abundance: .; CDR3nt: TGTGCCAGCATTCCAGGACACCTCACCGGGGAGCTGTTTTTT; CDR3aa: CASIPGHLTGELFF
j_gene: TRBJ2-1; v_gene: TRBV4-1; len: 17; d_gene: TRBD2; abundance: .; CDR3nt: TGCGCCAGCAGCCCAGGGACTAGCGGGAGTATATACAATGAGCAGTTCTTC; CDR3aa: CASSPGTSGSIYNEQFF
j_gene: TRBJ2-7; v_gene: TRBV20-1; len: 11; d_gene: .; abundance: .; CDR3nt: TGCAGTGCTTTACTGGAGTACGAGCAGTACTTC; CDR3aa: CSALLEYEQYF
j_gene: TRBJ1-4; v_gene: TRBV15; len: 17; d_gene: TRBD1; abundance: .; CDR3nt: TGTGCCACCAGCAGAGTGGGTACAGGGGACTCCTATGAAAAACTGTTTTTT; CDR3aa: CATSRVGTGDSYEKLFF
j_gene: TRBJ2-1; v_gene: TRBV4-1; len: 13; d_gene: TRBD2; abundance: once; CDR3nt: TGCGCCAGCAGCCAAGTAGCGGGAGGTGAGCAGTTCTTC; CDR3aa: CASSQVAGGEQFF
j_gene: TRBJ2-5; v_gene: TRBV18; len: 14; d_gene: TRBD1; abundance: .; CDR3nt: TGTGCCAGCTCGCAAGGGACAGTCCGGGAGACCCAGTACTTC; CDR3aa: CASSQGTVRETQYF
j_gene: TRBJ1-1; v_gene: TRBV9; len: 15; d_gene: .; abundance: .; CDR3nt: TGTGCCAGCAGCGTAGGGATAGGGGTGAACACTGAAGCTTTCTTT; CDR3aa: CASSVGIGVNTEAFF
j_gene: TRBJ2-3; v_gene: TRBV3-1/TRBV3-2; len: 13; d_gene: .; abundance: .; CDR3nt: TGTGCCAGCAGCCAACTACCGGCAGATACGCAGTATTTT; CDR3aa: CASSQLPADTQYF
j_gene: TRBJ1-1; v_gene: TRBV19; len: 16; d_gene: TRBD1; abundance: .; CDR3nt: TGTGCCAGTAGTATGACCGGGACAGGGGGCGGCACTGAAGCTTTCTTT; CDR3aa: CASSMTGTGGGTEAFF
j_gene: TRBJ1-1; v_gene: TRBV25-1; len: 15; d_gene: .; abundance: .; CDR3nt: TGTGCCAGCAGCCGGGCGGACATCATGAACACTGAAGCTTTCTTT; CDR3aa: CASSRADIMNTEAFF
j_gene: TRBJ1-2; v_gene: TRBV6-2/TRBV6-3; len: 14; d_gene: TRBD1; abundance: .; CDR3nt: TGTGCCAGCAGTCGCACCACAGGGGCAGATGGCTACACCTTC; CDR3aa: CASSRTTGADGYTF
j_gene: TRBJ2-1; v_gene: TRBV18; len: 15; d_gene: .; abundance: once; CDR3nt: TGTGCCAGCTCACCACGAGATTCTGGGCCCTTGGAGCAGTTCTTC; CDR3aa: CASSPRDSGPLEQFF
j_gene: TRBJ1-6; v_gene: TRBV30; len: 17; d_gene: TRBD1; abundance: .; CDR3nt: TGTGCCTGGAGTGAAGGACAGGCCAACCTCAATAATTCACCCCTCCACTTT; CDR3aa: CAWSEGQANLNNSPLHF
j_gene: TRBJ2-7; v_gene: TRBV28; len: 14; d_gene: TRBD2; abundance: .; CDR3nt: TGTGCCAGCAGGGGGAGCGGGAACTCCTACGAGCAGTACTTC; CDR3aa: CASRGSGNSYEQYF
j_gene: TRBJ2-1; v_gene: TRBV11-2; len: 13; d_gene: .; abundance: .; CDR3nt: TGTGCCAGCAGCTTACGGAGTGGTAAAGAGCAGTTCTTC; CDR3aa: CASSLRSGKEQFF
j_gene: TRBJ2-6; v_gene: TRBV19; len: 19; d_gene: TRBD1; abundance: .; CDR3nt: TGTGCCAGTAGTATGCGTCGGGGACAGGGGGTATCTGGGGCCAACGTCCTGACTTTC; CDR3aa: CASSMRRGQGVSGANVLTF
j_gene: TRBJ2-5; v_gene: TRBV19; len: 20; d_gene: TRBD1; abundance: once; CDR3nt: TGTGCCAGTACCAGGAGCTCCCGGTCCCTGGGACAGGGGGTCAGGGAGACCCAGTACTTC; CDR3aa: CASTRSSRSLGQGVRETQYF
j_gene: TRBJ2-3; v_gene: TRBV14; len: 14; d_gene: .; abundance: .; CDR3nt: TGTGCCAGCAGCTCGCAGGTAGTCACAGATACGCAGTATTTT; CDR3aa: CASSSQVVTDTQYF
j_gene: TRBJ1-5; v_gene: TRBV7-2; len: 15; d_gene: .; abundance: .; CDR3nt: TGTGCCAGCAGCTTAGCCCAGGGTTATGGTCAGCCCCAGCATTTT; CDR3aa: CASSLAQGYGQPQHF
j_gene: TRBJ1-2; v_gene: TRBV27; len: 15; d_gene: .; abundance: .; CDR3nt: TGTGCCAGCACCTTGTACGGAGAGGCTAACTATGGCTACACCTTC; CDR3aa: CASTLYGEANYGYTF
j_gene: TRBJ2-1; v_gene: TRBV5-4; len: 16; d_gene: TRBD2; abundance: .; CDR3nt: TGTGCCAGCAGCACCAAGGACAAGGGAGGGGTCGATGAGCAGTTCTTC; CDR3aa: CASSTKDKGGVDEQFF
j_gene: TRBJ2-3; v_gene: TRBV5-1; len: 17; d_gene: TRBD2; abundance: .; CDR3nt: TGCGCCAGCAGCTTGGCGCGAGCGGGAGGAAGCACAGATACGCAGTATTTT; CDR3aa: CASSLARAGGSTDTQYF
j_gene: TRBJ1-1; v_gene: TRBV5-6; len: 15; d_gene: .; abundance: .; CDR3nt: TGTGCCAGCAGCTTACAAAGGACAGTGAACACTGAAGCTTTCTTT; CDR3aa: CASSLQRTVNTEAFF
j_gene: TRBJ2-1; v_gene: TRBV24-1; len: 17; d_gene: TRBD2; abundance: .; CDR3nt: TGTGCCACCAGTGATGCCCAACTAGCGGGAGTCCGCAATGAGCAGTTCTTC; CDR3aa: CATSDAQLAGVRNEQFF
j_gene: TRBJ1-2; v_gene: TRBV11-1; len: 15; d_gene: TRBD1; abundance: few; CDR3nt: TGTGCCAGCAGCTTGGGGACAGGGGGGATCAATGGCTACACCTTC; CDR3aa: CASSLGTGGINGYTF
j_gene: TRBJ2-1; v_gene: TRBV7-2; len: 14; d_gene: .; abundance: once; CDR3nt: TGTGCCAGCAGCTTAGACACTCCCCGCGGTGAGCAGTTCTTC; CDR3aa: CASSLDTPRGEQFF
j_gene: TRBJ2-7; v_gene: TRBV29-1; len: 11; d_gene: .; abundance: once; CDR3nt: TGCAGCGTGGAGAACTACTACGAGCAGTACTTC; CDR3aa: CSVENYYEQYF
j_gene: TRBJ2-3; v_gene: TRBV19; len: 12; d_gene: .; abundance: .; CDR3nt: TGTGCCAGTAGGGCCAGCGGGCCTACGCAGTATTTT; CDR3aa: CASRASGPTQYF
j_gene: TRBJ2-2; v_gene: TRBV6-5; len: 14; d_gene: .; abundance: .; CDR3nt: TGTGCCAGCAGCCCACCAGGGTGGGCCGGGGAGCTGTTTTTT; CDR3aa: CASSPPGWAGELFF